This T cell receptor beta chain was documented in a study of Ad26.COV2.S vaccination and SARS-CoV-2 variants. Here immunoSEQ multiplex PCR was the method, and the copy in TCRdb shows in-frame clones only, minus some. The sample comprises 250,000 to 300,000 clones, 70% to 90% of which are singletons, and about 3.6% rests with the top ten. Germline CDR1 and CDR2: SGHNT and YYREEE (reference sequence). Trimming removed 4 bases from V and 5 bases from J, with 24 bases in between. This CDR3 spans 17 amino acids. Treatment in this sample: some 20 received Ad26.COV2.S at low or high dose, single or two shots; about five received placebo; per-sample allocation not given. Specimens were obtained on day 63 following the first vaccine or placebo injection.

This TCR came from a person between 18 and 65 years old who received the Ad26.COV2.S COVID-19 vaccine or a placebo. The J gene is TRBJ1-2, the V gene TRBV5-4, with D possibly matching TRBD1 (6 bases). The sample was peripheral blood, taken in a trial of Ad26.COV2.S vaccine versus placebo. The CDR3 loop reads CASSPRRWDNLGYGYTF. The CDR3 coding sequence is TGTGCCAGCAGCCCACGTCGTTGGGACAATCTCGGGTATGGCTACACCTTC. The full variable domain, its missing parts supplied by reference TRBV5-4 and TRBJ1-2, is ETGVTQSPTHLIKTRGQQVTLRCSSQSGHNTVSWYQQALGQGPQFIFQYYREEENGRGNFPPRFSGLQFPNYSSELNVNALELDDSALYLCASSPRRWDNLGYGYTFGSGTRLTVV.